A selection of T cell receptor beta chains follows, all from one sample in a study of OX40 agonist ivuxolimab in advanced cancers. TCRdb's copy holds only in-frame clones and misses some; the assay was immunoSEQ multiplex PCR. The profile shows about 67,000 clones, about 85% of them singletons. The sequences come from CD4+ or CD8+ T cells sorted from blood, collected in a trial of the OX40 agonist ivuxolimab. The source is an adult with an advanced solid tumor such as melanoma, head and neck, liver or kidney cancer. Each CDR3 is given with its conserved first and last residue. Fields, in order: J gene, V gene, clone size, D gene, CDR3 protein, CDR3 DNA. D genes are given only for firm matches. For some rows the clone size is stated as once, few or many, or as a class when expanded; others skip it.

j_gene: TRBJ1-4
v_gene: TRBV27
abundance: .
d_gene: TRBD1
CDR3aa: CASSPTGQGLTNEKLFF
CDR3nt: TGTGCCAGCAGTCCAACCGGACAGGGGCTCACTAATGAAAAACTGTTTTTT

j_gene: TRBJ2-5
v_gene: TRBV20-1
abundance: .
d_gene: .
CDR3aa: CSPLWQETQYF
CDR3nt: TGCAGTCCTTTATGGCAAGAGACCCAGTACTTC

j_gene: TRBJ2-5
v_gene: TRBV7-9
abundance: .
d_gene: .
CDR3aa: CASSPPRSQETQYF
CDR3nt: TGTGCCAGCAGCCCGCCGAGGTCCCAAGAGACCCAGTACTTC

j_gene: TRBJ1-6
v_gene: TRBV30
abundance: .
d_gene: .
CDR3aa: CAFDHVGNSPLHF
CDR3nt: TGTGCCTTCGATCATGTAGGAAATTCACCCCTCCACTTT

j_gene: TRBJ2-7
v_gene: TRBV19
abundance: .
d_gene: TRBD1
CDR3aa: CASSIRDRIEQYF
CDR3nt: TGTGCCAGTAGCATCCGGGACAGAATCGAGCAGTACTTC

j_gene: TRBJ2-3
v_gene: TRBV5-6
abundance: .
d_gene: TRBD2
CDR3aa: CASRSGLAGYTDTQYF
CDR3nt: TGTGCCAGCAGATCCGGACTAGCGGGGTACACAGATACGCAGTATTTT

j_gene: TRBJ2-5
v_gene: TRBV6-1
abundance: .
d_gene: TRBD1
CDR3aa: CASSRRGLGQETQYF
CDR3nt: TGTGCCAGCAGTCGCAGGGGGCTGGGCCAAGAGACCCAGTACTTC

j_gene: TRBJ2-7
v_gene: TRBV28
abundance: .
d_gene: .
CDR3aa: CASSVSHQALEQYF
CDR3nt: TGTGCCAGCAGTGTCTCCCACCAGGCCCTCGAGCAGTACTTC

j_gene: TRBJ2-7
v_gene: TRBV5-4
abundance: .
d_gene: .
CDR3aa: CASSSPADSYEQYF
CDR3nt: TGTGCCAGCAGCTCCCCAGCGGATTCCTACGAGCAGTACTTC

j_gene: TRBJ2-3
v_gene: TRBV25-1
abundance: .
d_gene: .
CDR3aa: CASSEAGSEDTQYF
CDR3nt: TGTGCCAGCAGTGAGGCGGGGTCGGAAGATACGCAGTATTTT

j_gene: TRBJ2-3
v_gene: TRBV9
abundance: once
d_gene: TRBD2
CDR3aa: CASSPGTSSDTQYF
CDR3nt: TGTGCCAGCAGCCCCGGGACTAGTTCAGATACGCAGTATTTT

j_gene: TRBJ2-1
v_gene: TRBV9
abundance: once
d_gene: .
CDR3aa: CASSVEGGSYNEQFF
CDR3nt: TGTGCCAGCAGCGTAGAAGGGGGCTCCTACAATGAGCAGTTCTTC

j_gene: TRBJ2-1
v_gene: TRBV6-6
abundance: .
d_gene: .
CDR3aa: CASSLTGGALLVF
CDR3nt: TGTGCCAGCAGTCTAACTGGCGGGGCCCTGTTGGTCTTC

j_gene: TRBJ1-4
v_gene: TRBV30
abundance: .
d_gene: .
CDR3aa: CAWSLEKLFF
CDR3nt: TGTGCCTGGTCGCTTGAAAAACTGTTTTTT

j_gene: TRBJ1-2
v_gene: TRBV28
abundance: .
d_gene: .
CDR3aa: CASSLHSGGGAGGYTF
CDR3nt: TGTGCCAGCAGTTTACACTCTGGGGGGGGCGCTGGTGGCTACACCTTC

j_gene: TRBJ2-1
v_gene: TRBV30
abundance: .
d_gene: TRBD1
CDR3aa: CAWRQGASSYNEQFF
CDR3nt: TGTGCCTGGAGACAGGGGGCTAGCTCCTACAATGAGCAGTTCTTC

j_gene: TRBJ1-2
v_gene: TRBV2
abundance: .
d_gene: .
CDR3aa: CASRGGYGYTF
CDR3nt: TGTGCCAGCCGGGGAGGCTATGGCTACACCTTC

j_gene: TRBJ1-2
v_gene: TRBV2
abundance: few
d_gene: .
CDR3aa: CASSKGDYGYTF
CDR3nt: TGTGCCAGCAGCAAGGGGGACTATGGCTACACCTTC

j_gene: TRBJ2-4
v_gene: TRBV18
abundance: .
d_gene: .
CDR3aa: CASSSTPRGIQYF
CDR3nt: TGTGCCAGCTCATCTACCCCCAGGGGCATTCAGTACTTC

j_gene: TRBJ2-5
v_gene: TRBV10-2
abundance: .
d_gene: .
CDR3aa: CASSPGRSTQYF
CDR3nt: TGCGCCAGCAGTCCGGGGCGGTCGACCCAGTACTTC

j_gene: TRBJ1-2
v_gene: TRBV23-1
abundance: .
d_gene: .
CDR3aa: CASNLLNGGNSGYGYTF
CDR3nt: TGCGCCAGCAATCTTCTTAACGGGGGAAACTCTGGCTATGGCTACACCTTC

j_gene: TRBJ2-1
v_gene: TRBV5-1
abundance: .
d_gene: TRBD1
CDR3aa: CASSLDGTGGINEQFF
CDR3nt: TGCGCCAGCAGCTTGGACGGGACAGGGGGCATCAATGAGCAGTTCTTC

j_gene: TRBJ2-5
v_gene: TRBV27
abundance: .
d_gene: TRBD1
CDR3aa: CASSEETRQGGGREQYF
CDR3nt: TGTGCCAGCAGTGAAGAAACCCGACAGGGTGGGGGACGAGAGCAGTACTTC

j_gene: TRBJ2-7
v_gene: TRBV6-5
abundance: .
d_gene: .
CDR3aa: CASSYMAGPPYEQYF
CDR3nt: TGTGCCAGCAGTTACATGGCGGGGCCCCCCTACGAGCAGTACTTC

j_gene: TRBJ1-2
v_gene: TRBV6-6
abundance: .
d_gene: .
CDR3aa: CASSPGLDVYGYTF
CDR3nt: TGTGCCAGCAGTCCCGGGTTAGATGTCTATGGCTACACCTTC

j_gene: TRBJ2-1
v_gene: TRBV28
abundance: .
d_gene: TRBD1
CDR3aa: CASSTGGNEQFF
CDR3nt: TGTGCCAGCAGTACAGGGGGCAATGAGCAGTTCTTC

j_gene: TRBJ2-7
v_gene: TRBV15
abundance: once
d_gene: .
CDR3aa: CATSREELSSPSYEQYF
CDR3nt: TGTGCCACCAGCAGAGAGGAGCTTTCCTCGCCCAGCTACGAGCAGTACTTC

j_gene: TRBJ1-2
v_gene: TRBV19
abundance: .
d_gene: .
CDR3aa: CASSIKPGVNYGYTF
CDR3nt: TGTGCCAGTAGTATAAAGCCAGGGGTAAACTATGGCTACACCTTC

j_gene: TRBJ2-3
v_gene: TRBV28
abundance: once
d_gene: .
CDR3aa: CASSFDYTDTQYF
CDR3nt: TGTGCCAGCAGTTTTGATTACACAGATACGCAGTATTTT

j_gene: TRBJ1-6
v_gene: TRBV10-3
abundance: .
d_gene: .
CDR3aa: CAISESGSPLHF
CDR3nt: TGTGCCATCAGTGAGTCGGGATCACCCCTCCACTTT

j_gene: TRBJ1-3
v_gene: TRBV5-1
abundance: .
d_gene: .
CDR3aa: CASSSGLSSGNTIYF
CDR3nt: TGCGCCAGCAGCTCGGGACTCTCCTCTGGAAACACCATATATTTT